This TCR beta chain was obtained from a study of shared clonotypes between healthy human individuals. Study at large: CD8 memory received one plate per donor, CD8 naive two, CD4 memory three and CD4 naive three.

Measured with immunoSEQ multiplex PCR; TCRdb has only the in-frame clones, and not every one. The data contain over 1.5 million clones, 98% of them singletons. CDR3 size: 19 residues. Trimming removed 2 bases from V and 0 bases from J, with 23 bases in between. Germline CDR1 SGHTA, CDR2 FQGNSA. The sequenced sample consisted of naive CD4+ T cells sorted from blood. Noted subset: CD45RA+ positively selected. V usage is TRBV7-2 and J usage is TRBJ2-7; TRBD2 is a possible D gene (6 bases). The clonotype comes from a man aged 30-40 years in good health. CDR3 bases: TGTGCCAGCAGCTTACCGCTTTTAACCCCGGGACTTAGCTCCTACGAGCAGTACTTC. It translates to CASSLPLLTPGLSSYEQYF.